The TCR beta chain under discussion was sequenced for a study of T cells in localized non-small cell lung cancer. Findings of the study overall: Tumor showed lower T cell clonality than uninvolved adjacent lung, where it was highest. Adjacent lung had a median approximately 57 of the 100 largest tumor clones. Tumor samples were not multi-region, leaving intratumor heterogeneity unexcluded.

The CDR3 is 15 amino acids. The trim removed 4 bases at V and 6 bases at J, leaving 6 bases unmatched. Germline V CDR1 and CDR2: SEHNR, FQNEAQ (reference sequence). Comments on this clone: The target antigen is unknown. This CDR3 is also generated by other DNA sequences in the sample.

Assay used: immunoSEQ multiplex PCR; TCRdb lists only in-frame clones, some missing. This sample has about 20,000 clones; 87% occur once, and the top ten carry 12%. Sequenced here: PBMCs, sampled before any cancer treatment. The chain recombines TRBV7-9 with TRBJ1-5, with 10 positions matching TRBD1. This receptor was identified in a man aged 35 to 70 with stage II squamous cell lung carcinoma. The CDR3 loop is CASSSDRGPGQPQHF. CDR3 coding DNA: TGTGCCAGCAGCTCTGACAGGGGGCCAGGTCAGCCCCAGCATTTT.